This TCR beta chain stems from a study of cytomegalovirus exposure and HLA in healthy donors. The PCR had 60 Vbeta and 13 Jbeta primers. Measured with immunoSEQ multiplex PCR; TCRdb has only the in-frame clones, and not every one. The sample shows approximately 74,000 clones, roughly 60% of them seen only once. V was clipped by 0 bases and J by 2 bases; unmatched bases: 4. This CDR3 is 15 amino acids long. Germline assignment: CDR1 SGHAT and CDR2 FQDESV (reference sequence). This TCR was recovered from a man aged 25-45 years in good health and CMV-seropositive. The source material was PBMCs. The genes are TRBV11-1 and TRBJ2-7; 7 bases agree with TRBD1. The CDR3 region is CASSLAVGTAYEQYF. In DNA form, the CDR3 reads TGTGCCAGCAGCTTAGCGGTCGGGACAGCCTACGAGCAGTACTTC.